A selection of T cell receptor beta chains follows, all from one sample in a study of sequential checkpoint blockade in melanoma. The method was immunoSEQ multiplex PCR; TCRdb's version includes in-frame clones alone and lacks a portion of them. The sample contains about 40,000 clones, roughly 90% of which appear only once. This specimen was CD8+ T cells sorted from blood (inferred from file names), taken from a patient given nivolumab and ipilimumab in sequence. The receptor set was obtained from a human donor with melanoma. Both conserved end residues are part of each CDR3. D genes are given only for firm matches. Not every row has a clone size; where given, it reads once, few, many or a size class.

cdr3_aa	cdr3_nt	j_call	clone_size	v_call	d_call
CASSIDRDGYTF	TGTGCCAGTAGTATTGACAGGGATGGCTACACCTTC	TRBJ1-2	few	TRBV19	TRBD1
CASSSGSSNQPQHF	TGTGCCAGCAGCAGCGGGAGTTCGAATCAGCCCCAGCATTTT	TRBJ1-5	NA	TRBV7-9	NA
CAWRLAVTYQETQYF	TGTGCCTGGAGGCTAGCGGTTACGTACCAAGAGACCCAGTACTTC	TRBJ2-5	NA	TRBV30	TRBD2
CASSHPLGAGYGRSMNTEAFF	TGTGCCAGCAGTCACCCACTCGGAGCGGGGTATGGACGGAGCATGAACACTGAAGCTTTCTTT	TRBJ1-1	NA	TRBV7-8	NA
CASSLATSGSFRFEQFF	TGTGCCAGCAGCTTAGCCACTAGCGGGAGTTTTCGATTTGAGCAGTTCTTC	TRBJ2-1	NA	TRBV7-8	TRBD2
CASSDTGSDYEQYF	TGTGCCAGCAGCGATACAGGGTCGGACTACGAGCAGTACTTC	TRBJ2-7	once	TRBV5-4	NA
CASSEALGRAYEQYF	TGTGCCAGCAGTGAAGCGCTTGGGAGGGCCTACGAGCAGTACTTC	TRBJ2-7	NA	TRBV2	TRBD2
CASSSPLERRGTDTQYF	TGTGCCAGCAGCTCCCCACTGGAGCGGAGGGGCACAGATACGCAGTATTTT	TRBJ2-3	NA	TRBV7-9	NA
CASSRQGGASYGHTF	TGTGCCAGCAGCCGTCAAGGGGGCGCGTCATATGGCCACACCTTC	TRBJ1-2	NA	TRBV6-5	TRBD1
CASSARGRTSGSINEQFF	TGCGCCAGCAGCGCGCGGGGTAGGACTAGCGGGAGCATTAATGAGCAGTTCTTC	TRBJ2-1	NA	TRBV5-1	TRBD2
CASSNGVTAGNQPQHF	TGTGCCAGCAGCAATGGGGTGACAGCCGGAAATCAGCCCCAGCATTTT	TRBJ1-5	NA	TRBV21-1	NA
CASSPGVGQGIYEQYF	TGTGCCAGCAGCCCCGGGGTAGGACAGGGTATCTACGAGCAGTACTTC	TRBJ2-7	medium-sized	TRBV7-6	TRBD1
CASSSGFNEKLFF	TGTGCCAGTAGTTCAGGGTTTAATGAAAAACTGTTTTTT	TRBJ1-4	few	TRBV19	NA
CASSASAYPGNTIYF	TGTGCCAGCAGCGCGAGCGCGTACCCTGGAAACACCATATATTTT	TRBJ1-3	once	TRBV9	NA
CASSLGGTGNTIYF	TGCGCCAGCAGCCTCGGAGGTACTGGAAACACCATATATTTT	TRBJ1-3	NA	TRBV4-1	NA